Each of the 16 T cell receptor beta chains below was sequenced from the same sample in a study of blood T cell repertoires in COVID-19. TCRdb's table, derived via immunoSEQ multiplex PCR, lists solely in-frame clones and lacks some. Of roughly 99,000 clones in the sample, around 79% were seen once. Sequencing was carried out using peripheral blood. These receptors were obtained from an elderly woman with active or convalescent COVID-19.

This clone was seen only once. The CDR3 loop reads CASSLGWATQYF. The CDR3 DNA follows: TGTGCCAGCAGCTTAGGTTGGGCTACGCAGTATTTT. The J gene is TRBJ2-3, the V gene TRBV11-2; D is undetermined. CDR1 and CDR2 (germline): SGHAT, FQNNGV. This CDR3 comprises 12 residues. The V and J ends lost 1 base and 8 bases respectively, with 7 bases between them.

Only a few counts were recorded for this clone. J is TRBJ2-3 and V is TRBV28, with 10 bases that match TRBD1. J lost 5 bases, V lost 6 bases, and 5 bases had no gene match. Germline CDR1 MDHEN, CDR2 SYDVKM. CDR3 length equals 14 residues. The CDR3 protein is CASSAGTGVDTQYF. The CDR3, as DNA: TGTGCCAGCAGCGCCGGGACAGGGGTAGATACGCAGTATTTT.

This chain joins TRBV7-9 and TRBJ1-4, with D tentatively TRBD1 (6 bases). Germline values: CDR1 SEHNR, CDR2 FQNEAQ (reference sequence). This CDR3 has 13 amino acids. The V and J ends lost 7 bases and 10 bases respectively, with 16 bases between them. CDR3 nucleotides: TGTGCCAGCACCGCCGGGACAACCGCAAAACTGTTTTTT. Encoded protein: CASTAGTTAKLFF.

The sample holds one count of this clone. V is TRBV4-1 and J is TRBJ2-3, with TRBD1 matching over 7 bases. Germline CDR1 MGHRA, CDR2 YSYEKL. The CDR3 covers 15 residues. The junction had 6 bases not matched to a gene; V was cut back by 1 base and J by 5 bases. The CDR3 sequence: CASSQVGGGLDTQYF. CDR3 DNA sequence: TGCGCCAGCAGCCAAGTAGGGGGCGGGCTAGATACGCAGTATTTT.

CDR3 bases: TGTGCCAGCAGCTCCCGCGGGACCCAGTACTTC. Encoded protein: CASSSRGTQYF. The chain links TRBV7-9 to TRBJ2-5; D ambiguous. Germline CDR1 reads SEHNR; CDR2 reads FQNEAQ (reference sequence). This CDR3 contains 11 residues. With 4 bases removed from V and 7 bases from J, the gap between germline ends came to 7 bases.

The chain uses TRBV11-2 and TRBJ1-2, with TRBD1 matching 8 bases. The CDR3 spans 16 residues. The ends lost 0 bases at V and 2 bases at J; junction bases unmatched: 5. Per the germline V gene, CDR1 is SGHAT and CDR2 is FQNNGV. The CDR3 protein is CASSLDLTGANYGYTF. In DNA, the CDR3 is TGTGCCAGCAGCTTAGATCTGACAGGGGCAAACTATGGCTACACCTTC. The variable domain in full, completed from reference TRBV11-2 and TRBJ1-2, reads EAGVAQSPRYKIIEKRQSVAFWCNPISGHATLYWYQQILGQGPKLLIQFQNNGVVDDSQLPKDRFSAERLKGVDSTLKIQPAKLEDSAVYLCASSLDLTGANYGYTFGSGTRLTVV.

The chain recombines TRBV6-1 with TRBJ1-2; no definite D call. This CDR3 region has 13 residues. The V and J ends lost 2 bases and 7 bases respectively, with 11 bases between them. The germline V gene encodes CDR1 MNHNS and CDR2 SASEGT. The CDR3 DNA is TGTGCCAGCAGTGAATCTGGGAGGGTTGGCTACACCTTC. Residues: CASSESGRVGYTF.

This chain links TRBV15 with TRBJ2-5; the match to TRBD2 covers 10 bases. The trim removed 6 bases at V and 5 bases at J, leaving 6 bases unmatched. Germline assignment: CDR1 LNHNV and CDR2 YYDKDF (reference sequence). CDR3 size: 14 residues. CDR3: CATSLPSGSETQYF. DNA of the CDR3: TGTGCCACCAGTTTGCCTAGCGGGAGTGAGACCCAGTACTTC.

Regarding this clone: The junction departs from germline at one end; a sequencing error may be responsible. The rearrangement links TRBV5-1 to TRBJ2-1; D gene uncertain. The CDR3 loop spans 16 amino acids. Germline lookup yields CDR1 SGHRS and CDR2 YFSETQ. CDR3 nucleotides: TGTGCCAGCAGCTTGCTAAGTTTGCGTACAGACAATGAGCAGTTCTTC. Amino acids: CASSLLSLRTDNEQFF.

This sequence joins TRBV11-2 and TRBJ2-2; perhaps TRBD1 as D (5 bases). Trimming pared 5 bases from V and 0 bases from J, leaving 19 bases between. This CDR3 contains 18 residues. The germline CDR1 and CDR2 sequences are SGHAT and FQNNGV. The CDR3 sequence is CASSPDRRPFANTGELFF. CDR3 in DNA: TGTGCCAGCAGCCCCGACAGAAGACCTTTCGCGAACACCGGGGAGCTGTTTTTT.

On this clone: One end of the junction fails to match germline, which may point to a read error. The V call is TRBV5-1, the J call TRBJ1-1; unclear D gene. CDR1 is SGHRS and CDR2 is YFSETQ in the germline V gene. The CDR3 loop spans 15 amino acids. CDR3 bases: TGTGCCAGCAGCAAATACAGAAATCTGAACACTGAAGCTTTCTTT. Protein sequence: CASSKYRNLNTEAFF.

This clone was seen a few times. The J gene is TRBJ2-7, the V gene TRBV5-1; a weak D match, TRBD2 (5 bases). V lost 4 bases to trimming and J lost 4 bases, with 6 bases between them. This CDR3 is 11 amino acids long. Looked up from germline, CDR1 is SGHRS and CDR2 is YFSETQ. CDR3 nucleotides: TGCGCCAGCAGCCGGGATTACGAGCAGTACTTC. It specifies CASSRDYEQYF.

V gene TRBV3-1 (or the pseudogene TRBV3-2) combines with J gene TRBJ2-5; weak D call: TRBD2 (5 bases). Trimming left V 6 bases short and J 1 base short, with 15 bases between. This CDR3 is 15 amino acids long. Germline values: CDR1 LGHDT, CDR2 YNNKEL (reference sequence). CDR3 in DNA: TGTGCCAGCAGTCCTTTCCCCACTAGCCAAGAGACCCAGTACTTC. The encoded protein is CASSPFPTSQETQYF.

The V and J genes are TRBV7-2 and TRBJ2-5, with 7 bases identical to TRBD2. CDR1 is SGHTA and CDR2 is FQGNSA in the germline V gene. This CDR3 has 14 amino acids. With 1 base clipped from V and 5 bases from J, the junction kept 4 bases outside the gene matches. In DNA, the CDR3 is TGTGCCAGCAGCTTAGTAGCCGGGGGGGAGACCCAGTACTTC. This gives the protein CASSLVAGGETQYF.

This clone was detected only a few times. The V call is TRBV5-6, the J call TRBJ2-3; D remains ambiguous. Trimming cost V 0 bases and J 0 bases, with 5 bases left between them. Germline lookup yields CDR1 SGHDT and CDR2 YYEEEE. The CDR3 covers 14 residues. DNA for the CDR3: TGTGCCAGCAGCTTGGCCTCTAGCACAGATACGCAGTATTTT. The encoded protein is CASSLASSTDTQYF.

The chain recombines TRBV5-1 with TRBJ2-5; 10 bases are a match to TRBD1. Trimming removed 0 bases from V and 3 bases from J; junction bases left unmatched: 5. Germline V CDR1 and CDR2: SGHRS, YFSETQ. CDR3 length: 16 amino acids. CDR3: CASSLGPGQGKETQYF. In nucleotides, the CDR3 is TGCGCCAGCAGCTTGGGACCGGGACAGGGGAAAGAGACCCAGTACTTC.